This is a list of T cell receptor beta chains from one sample in a study of Ad26.COV2.S vaccination and SARS-CoV-2 variants. Some clones are missing from TCRdb's copy, which holds only in-frame ones; the method was immunoSEQ multiplex PCR. This sample carries 300,000 to 350,000 clones, roughly 88% of them seen once, and the ten largest clones take 4.5% to 7%. The sequencing here drew on peripheral blood, taken in a trial of Ad26.COV2.S vaccine versus placebo. The receptors originated from a person between 18 and 65 years old who received the Ad26.COV2.S COVID-19 vaccine or a placebo. Each CDR3 is given with its conserved first and last residue. A clone size is listed for some rows: how often the clone was seen (once, few, many), or a class if it is expanded.

>-|TRBV5-1|TRBJ1-6
CASTMGQGGSPLHF
>-|TRBV7-9|TRBJ1-2
CASSVDRSYGYTF
>-|TRBV6-5|TRBJ1-5
CASRRGGMGQPQHF
>-|TRBV21-1|TRBJ2-5
CASSKALHYRLIGGQETQYF
>-|TRBV4-3|TRBJ1-5
CASSQGQVGQPQHF
>-|TRBV10-2|TRBJ1-1
CASTLGLNTEAFF
>-|TRBV5-1|TRBJ1-2
CASSSPKQGVSGYTF
>few|TRBV7-9|TRBJ1-1
CASSLGSGEAFF
>-|TRBV7-2|TRBJ2-7
CASSTRNRDRNEQYF
>few|TRBV5-5|TRBJ1-1
CASSLLVIRYTEAFF